This T cell receptor (beta chain) was sequenced during a study of blood T cell repertoires in COVID-19. This clone was seen only a few times. In the study's own analysis: Cell counts per sample came from amplifying reference gene primers. Here immunoSEQ multiplex PCR was the method, and the copy in TCRdb shows in-frame clones only, minus some. V and J calls and clone size come straight from that table; D and trimming were deduced from the DNA. Of about 180,000 clones in the sample, 70% to 90% were seen once. The CDR3 is 15 residues long. V lost 1 base, J lost 10 bases, and 17 bases lay in between. Germline V lookup: CDR1 LNHDA, CDR2 SQIVND (reference sequence).

The J gene is TRBJ1-5, the V gene TRBV19; tentatively, D is TRBD1 (5 bases). The TCR sequence derives from a man in his late teens or twenties who had recovered from COVID-19. What was sequenced was peripheral blood. Here the CDR3 reads CASSIGTGRREPQHF. The DNA of the CDR3 is TGTGCCAGTAGTATAGGGACGGGACGGAGGGAACCCCAGCATTTT. The entire variable domain, with the rest obtained from reference TRBV19 and TRBJ1-5, is as follows: DGGITQSPKYLFRKEGQNVTLSCEQNLNHDAMYWYRQDPGQGLRLIYYSQIVNDFQKGDIAEGYSVSREKKESFPLTVTSAQKNPTAFYLCASSIGTGRREPQHFGDGTRLSIL.